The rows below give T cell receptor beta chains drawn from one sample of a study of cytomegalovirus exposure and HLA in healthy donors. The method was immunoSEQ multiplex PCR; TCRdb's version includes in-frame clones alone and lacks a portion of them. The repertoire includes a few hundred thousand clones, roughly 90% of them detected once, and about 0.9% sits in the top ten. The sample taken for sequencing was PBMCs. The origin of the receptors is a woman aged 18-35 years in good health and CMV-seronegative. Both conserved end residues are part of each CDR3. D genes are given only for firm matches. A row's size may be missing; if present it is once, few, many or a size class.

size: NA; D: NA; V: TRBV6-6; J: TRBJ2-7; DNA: TGTGCCAGCAGTTACTCGGGGAGAGAGCAGTACTTC; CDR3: CASSYSGREQYF
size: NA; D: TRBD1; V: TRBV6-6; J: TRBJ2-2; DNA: TGTGCCAGCAGTTATGGTACAGGGGCCGGGGAGCTGTTTTTT; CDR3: CASSYGTGAGELFF
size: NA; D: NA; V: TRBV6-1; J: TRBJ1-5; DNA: TGTGCCAGCAGTAGGGGTAACAATCAGCCCCAGCATTTT; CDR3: CASSRGNNQPQHF
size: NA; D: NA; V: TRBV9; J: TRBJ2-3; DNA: TGTGCCAGCAGCGTAGGTTCGGGAGAGGCAGATACGCAGTATTTT; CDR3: CASSVGSGEADTQYF
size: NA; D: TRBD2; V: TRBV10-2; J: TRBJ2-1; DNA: TGCGCCAGCAGTGACCCCAGCGGGGGGGCGGATGAGCAGTTCTTC; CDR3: CASSDPSGGADEQFF
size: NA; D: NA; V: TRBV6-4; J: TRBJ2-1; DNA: TGTGCCAGCAGTGACTCAGGGGGAGTCGCCAATGAGCAGTTCTTC; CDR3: CASSDSGGVANEQFF
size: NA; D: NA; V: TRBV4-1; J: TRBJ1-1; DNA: TGCGCCAGCAGCCGGACGGACGAGCCCCTGGGGCTGAACACTGAAGCTTTCTTT; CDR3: CASSRTDEPLGLNTEAFF
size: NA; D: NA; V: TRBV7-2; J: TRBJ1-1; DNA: TGTGCCAGCAGCTTTTTCATGAACACTGAAGCTTTCTTT; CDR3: CASSFFMNTEAFF
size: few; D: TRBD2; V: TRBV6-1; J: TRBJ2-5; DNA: TGTGCCAAGGGAGGGACCGGGGAAGAGACCCAGTACTTC; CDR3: CAKGGTGEETQYF
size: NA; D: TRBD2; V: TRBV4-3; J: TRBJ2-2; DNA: TGCGCCAGCAGCCAAGTAGCGGGAGAAACAGCCGGGGAGCTGTTTTTT; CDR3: CASSQVAGETAGELFF
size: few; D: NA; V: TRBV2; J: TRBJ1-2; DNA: TGTGCCAGCAGTGTTTGGGGTACAGGTGGCTACACCTTC; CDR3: CASSVWGTGGYTF
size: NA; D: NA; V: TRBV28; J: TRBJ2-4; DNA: TGTGCCAGCAGACCAACCAGGGGTCAAAACATTCAGTACTTC; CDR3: CASRPTRGQNIQYF
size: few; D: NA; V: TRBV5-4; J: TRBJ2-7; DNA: TGTGCCAGCAGCGCTGTAGGGGCCCTGGCGGAGCAGTACTTC; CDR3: CASSAVGALAEQYF
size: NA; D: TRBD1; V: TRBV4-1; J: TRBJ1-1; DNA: TGCGCCAGCAGCCAAGATTCGGGGTACAGGGGCACTGAAGCTTTCTTT; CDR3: CASSQDSGYRGTEAFF
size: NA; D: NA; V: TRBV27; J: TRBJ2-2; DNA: TGTGCCAGCAGTTTACAGGGCCCCGGGGAGCTGTTTTTT; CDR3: CASSLQGPGELFF
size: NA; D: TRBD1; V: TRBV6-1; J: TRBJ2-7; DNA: TGTGCCAGCAGTACATCACAGGGGGCCCACGAGCAGTACTTC; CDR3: CASSTSQGAHEQYF
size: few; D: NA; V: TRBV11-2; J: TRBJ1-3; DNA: TGTGCCACAGTACAGGGTTCTGGAAACACCATATATTTT; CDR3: CATVQGSGNTIYF
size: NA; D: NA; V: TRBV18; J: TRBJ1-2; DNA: TGTGCCAGCTCACCGTCCGGGGGAAGGGTCGGTGGCTACACCTTC; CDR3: CASSPSGGRVGGYTF
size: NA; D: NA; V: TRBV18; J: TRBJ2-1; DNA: TGTGCCAGCTCACCAAGAACTGAACGAGACAATGAGCAGTTCTTC; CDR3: CASSPRTERDNEQFF
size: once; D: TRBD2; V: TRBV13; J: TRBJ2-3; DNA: TGTGCCAGCAGCACGACTAGCGAGGGCACAGATACGCAGTATTTT; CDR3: CASSTTSEGTDTQYF
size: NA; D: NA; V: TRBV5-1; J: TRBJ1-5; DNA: TGCGCCAGCAGCTTGGACAGGGCTGTAGGTCAGCCCCAGCATTTT; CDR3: CASSLDRAVGQPQHF
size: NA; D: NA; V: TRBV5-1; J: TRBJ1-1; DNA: TGCGCCAGCAGTTCAGGGGCCCGGGACACTGAAGCTTTCTTT; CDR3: CASSSGARDTEAFF
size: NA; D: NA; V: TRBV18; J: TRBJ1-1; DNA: TGTGCCAGCTCACCCCGGACAGACACTGAAGCTTTCTTT; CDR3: CASSPRTDTEAFF
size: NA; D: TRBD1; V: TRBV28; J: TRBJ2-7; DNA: TGTGCCAGCACCCGGGACAGGGGCGGGGAGCAGTACTTC; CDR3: CASTRDRGGEQYF
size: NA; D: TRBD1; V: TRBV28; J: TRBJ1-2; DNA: TGTGCCAGCAGTTCCGGACAGGGGACACGCTACACCTTC; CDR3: CASSSGQGTRYTF
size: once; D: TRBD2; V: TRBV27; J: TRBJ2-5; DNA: TGTGCCAGCAAACTAGCGGGAGTCCCCCAAGAGACCCAGTACTTC; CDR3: CASKLAGVPQETQYF
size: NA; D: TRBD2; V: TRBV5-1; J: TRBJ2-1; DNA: TGCGCCAGCAGCTTGGACAGTGTCAAAACGGGAGGAGACTACAATGAGCAGTTCTTC; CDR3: CASSLDSVKTGGDYNEQFF
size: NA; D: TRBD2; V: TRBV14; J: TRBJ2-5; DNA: TGTGCCAGCAGCCAAGTCGGGGGGGGGACCCAGTACTTC; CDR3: CASSQVGGGTQYF
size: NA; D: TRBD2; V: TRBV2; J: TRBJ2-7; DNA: TGTGCCAGCAGTGGCGGGAGGGCGCTCGCCGAGCAGTACTTC; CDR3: CASSGGRALAEQYF
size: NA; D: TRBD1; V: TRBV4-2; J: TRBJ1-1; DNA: TGTGCCAGCAGCCAACGCTACAGGGACAGAGAAGCTTTCTTT; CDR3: CASSQRYRDREAFF
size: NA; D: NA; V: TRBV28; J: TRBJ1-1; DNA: TGTGCCAGTAACCCAACGGGGATGAGGTTGGGTGAAGCTTTCTTT; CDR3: CASNPTGMRLGEAFF